This T cell receptor beta chain was obtained from a study of early T cells in non-severe SARS-CoV-2 infection. Study-level background: The chains were unpaired, and the sequenced material was bulk RNA from unsorted whole blood. Study conclusions and caveats: Anti-spike CD8 responses were favored in VDJdb matching, and private and CD4 specificities were missed.

This CDR3 has 10 residues. Germline CDR1 LGHNA, CDR2 YNFKEQ. Individual cDNA molecules each received unique molecular identifiers attached to them. Each CDR3 protein is one row after TCRdb ran MiXCR on the 5' RACE reads. The profile shows some 50,000 distinct CDR3 sequences, 3.5% to 5% of them singletons. This clonotype was seen repeatedly, ten times or more. Its matching antigen is unknown. Germline is not matched at one junction end, which may reflect a read error. The sequencing input was whole blood. The chain employs TRBV4-2 and TRBJ1-1; no clear D gene. This receptor was identified in an adult who was a healthcare worker with PCR-confirmed SARS-CoV-2 infection or an uninfected control (not recorded which). In nucleotides, the CDR3 is TGTGCCAGCAGCCATTTAGATATGAGCTTT. Its translation: CASSHLDMSF.